This TCR beta chain was captured by sequencing in a study of cytomegalovirus exposure and HLA in healthy donors. This clone was detected only once. The sample contains more than one DNA sequence encoding this CDR3. The PCR contained 60 Vbeta and 13 Jbeta primers. Only in-frame clones appear in the TCRdb table, and some are missing; sequencing was by immunoSEQ multiplex PCR. The profile shows under 150,000 clones, roughly 79% of them singletons. V was trimmed by 0 bases and J by 1 base, leaving 8 bases between them. The germline V gene has CDR1 SGHRS and CDR2 YFSETQ. The CDR3 spans 15 residues. The sequencing input was PBMCs. V is TRBV5-1 and J is TRBJ1-5; unclear D gene. The TCR was taken from a woman between 40 and 55 years old in good health and CMV-seronegative. The chain's CDR3 is CASSLDGGSNQPQHF. The CDR3 DNA sequence: TGCGCCAGCAGCTTGGACGGCGGAAGCAATCAGCCCCAGCATTTT.